The rows below give T cell receptor beta chains drawn from one sample of a study of molecular identifiers for immune sequencing clone quantification. TCRdb fed the PCR reads into MiXCR, producing one record per CDR3 protein. In the table there are under 350,000 distinct CDR3 sequences, 24% of which are singletons. Source material: naive CD8+ T cells from blood, with Jurkat cell RNA spiked in. The receptors come from a human donor in good health. Some libraries in this study had Jurkat cell RNA spiked in. The CDR3 runs from the conserved cysteine through the conserved F or W. D genes are given only for firm matches. Size is omitted from some rows. Given values are once, few, many or a class for expanded clones.

J gene: TRBJ2-5; clone size: .; V gene: TRBV5-1; D gene: TRBD2; CDR3 protein: CASSPWLAGDQEPQYF; CDR3 DNA: TGCGCCAGCAGCCCCTGGCTAGCGGGGGACCAAGAGCCCCAGTACTTC
J gene: TRBJ2-1; clone size: .; V gene: TRBV27; D gene: TRBD1; CDR3 protein: CAGSLVGQGAPNEQFF; CDR3 DNA: TGTGCCGGCAGTTTAGTCGGACAGGGGGCACCAAATGAGCAGTTCTTC
J gene: TRBJ2-7; clone size: many; V gene: TRBV29-1; D gene: .; CDR3 protein: CSVEDRSREQYF; CDR3 DNA: TGCAGCGTTGAAGATCGGAGCAGGGAGCAGTACTTC
J gene: TRBJ2-7; clone size: once; V gene: TRBV7-8; D gene: .; CDR3 protein: CASNLSYEQYF; CDR3 DNA: TGTGCCAGCAACCTGTCCTACGAGCAGTACTTC
J gene: TRBJ2-7; clone size: few; V gene: TRBV7-9; D gene: TRBD1; CDR3 protein: CASSLSGQPYEQYF; CDR3 DNA: TGTGCCAGCAGCTTATCGGGACAGCCCTACGAGCAGTACTTC
J gene: TRBJ2-5; clone size: many; V gene: TRBV28; D gene: TRBD1; CDR3 protein: CASSLMDRASQETQYF; CDR3 DNA: TGTGCCAGCAGTTTAATGGACAGGGCGTCGCAAGAGACCCAGTACTTC
J gene: TRBJ1-1; clone size: few; V gene: TRBV7-9; D gene: .; CDR3 protein: CASSPPNTAAFF; CDR3 DNA: TGTGCCAGCAGCCCTCCGAACACTGCAGCTTTCTTT
J gene: TRBJ1-1; clone size: many; V gene: TRBV29-1; D gene: .; CDR3 protein: CSVDPDSATEAFF; CDR3 DNA: TGCAGCGTTGATCCGGACAGTGCCACTGAAGCTTTCTTT
J gene: TRBJ2-7; clone size: .; V gene: TRBV6-5; D gene: TRBD2; CDR3 protein: CASKLTSVGLAGPAEQYF; CDR3 DNA: TGTGCCAGCAAACTTACGTCCGTGGGACTAGCGGGGCCTGCCGAGCAGTACTTC
J gene: TRBJ2-7; clone size: few; V gene: TRBV6-6; D gene: .; CDR3 protein: CASGLGSYEQYF; CDR3 DNA: TGTGCCAGCGGATTAGGTTCCTACGAGCAGTACTTC
J gene: TRBJ2-5; clone size: .; V gene: TRBV29-1; D gene: TRBD1; CDR3 protein: CSVGERGQGGETQYF; CDR3 DNA: TGCAGCGTTGGAGAACGAGGACAGGGGGGTGAGACCCAGTACTTC
J gene: TRBJ2-1; clone size: .; V gene: TRBV24-1; D gene: .; CDR3 protein: CATSDLSSHNEQFF; CDR3 DNA: TGTGCCACCAGTGACCTTTCATCCCACAATGAGCAGTTCTTC
J gene: TRBJ1-1; clone size: many; V gene: TRBV4-3; D gene: .; CDR3 protein: CASSPWTGLNTEAFF; CDR3 DNA: TGCGCCAGCAGCCCCTGGACGGGATTGAACACTGAAGCTTTCTTT
J gene: TRBJ2-7; clone size: .; V gene: TRBV19; D gene: .; CDR3 protein: CASSMAGIHEQYF; CDR3 DNA: TGTGCCAGTAGTATGGCAGGGATCCACGAGCAGTACTTC
J gene: TRBJ2-3; clone size: many; V gene: TRBV9; D gene: TRBD2; CDR3 protein: CASSLDRTSGGTTDTQYF; CDR3 DNA: TGTGCCAGCAGCCTCGATAGGACTAGCGGGGGCACAACAGATACGCAGTATTTT
J gene: TRBJ2-3; clone size: .; V gene: TRBV10-3; D gene: TRBD2; CDR3 protein: CAISEARLASTDTQYF; CDR3 DNA: TGTGCCATCAGTGAGGCCCGACTAGCTAGCACAGATACGCAGTATTTT
J gene: TRBJ2-5; clone size: many; V gene: TRBV4-3; D gene: .; CDR3 protein: CASSVKTGGETQYF; CDR3 DNA: TGCGCCAGCAGCGTTAAAACTGGGGGAGAGACCCAGTACTTC
J gene: TRBJ2-3; clone size: .; V gene: TRBV19; D gene: .; CDR3 protein: CASSIGGPDTQYF; CDR3 DNA: TGTGCCAGTAGTATAGGGGGCCCAGATACGCAGTATTTT
J gene: TRBJ2-1; clone size: many; V gene: TRBV24-1; D gene: .; CDR3 protein: CATSDDLWNEQFF; CDR3 DNA: TGTGCCACCAGTGATGACCTTTGGAATGAGCAGTTCTTC
J gene: TRBJ1-1; clone size: many; V gene: TRBV13; D gene: .; CDR3 protein: CASSYPGTGLTEAFF; CDR3 DNA: TGTGCCAGCAGCTACCCCGGGACGGGGCTTACTGAAGCTTTCTTT
J gene: TRBJ2-7; clone size: .; V gene: TRBV4-3; D gene: TRBD1; CDR3 protein: CASSQESSGGSYEQYF; CDR3 DNA: TGCGCCAGCAGCCAAGAGTCGTCAGGGGGAAGCTACGAGCAGTACTTC
J gene: TRBJ2-3; clone size: many; V gene: TRBV7-3; D gene: .; CDR3 protein: CASSLGGADTQYF; CDR3 DNA: TGTGCCAGCAGCTTAGGAGGGGCAGATACGCAGTATTTT
J gene: TRBJ1-5; clone size: many; V gene: TRBV4-3; D gene: TRBD1; CDR3 protein: CASSQDLTGVLQPQHF; CDR3 DNA: TGCGCCAGCAGCCAAGATCTGACAGGGGTTTTACAGCCCCAGCATTTT
J gene: TRBJ2-3; clone size: .; V gene: TRBV6-2/TRBV6-3; D gene: TRBD2; CDR3 protein: CATKGTSGIRTDTQYF; CDR3 DNA: TGTGCCACCAAAGGGACTAGCGGTATACGCACAGATACGCAGTATTTT
J gene: TRBJ1-5; clone size: few; V gene: TRBV20-1; D gene: .; CDR3 protein: CSARDNRGSIHNQSQHF; CDR3 DNA: TGCAGTGCTAGAGATAACCGGGGGTCAATTCACAATCAGTCCCAGCATTTT
J gene: TRBJ2-3; clone size: few; V gene: TRBV7-6; D gene: TRBD1; CDR3 protein: CASRLTGGADTQYF; CDR3 DNA: TGTGCCAGCAGATTAACAGGGGGCGCAGATACGCAGTATTTT
J gene: TRBJ2-7; clone size: many; V gene: TRBV7-2; D gene: .; CDR3 protein: CASSFGWAVYEQYF; CDR3 DNA: TGTGCCAGCAGCTTCGGCTGGGCGGTCTACGAGCAGTACTTC
J gene: TRBJ2-5; clone size: .; V gene: TRBV23-1; D gene: .; CDR3 protein: CASRGTLRGAHWTQYF; CDR3 DNA: TGCGCCAGCAGGGGAACTTTACGGGGGGCTCATTGGACCCAGTACTTC
J gene: TRBJ1-5; clone size: few; V gene: TRBV7-8; D gene: .; CDR3 protein: CASSLTDGGRQPQHF; CDR3 DNA: TGTGCCAGCAGCCTTACGGACGGGGGACGTCAGCCCCAGCATTTT
J gene: TRBJ2-7; clone size: many; V gene: TRBV2; D gene: TRBD1; CDR3 protein: CASSSSGTVPEQYF; CDR3 DNA: TGTGCCAGCAGTTCATCCGGGACAGTCCCCGAGCAGTACTTC